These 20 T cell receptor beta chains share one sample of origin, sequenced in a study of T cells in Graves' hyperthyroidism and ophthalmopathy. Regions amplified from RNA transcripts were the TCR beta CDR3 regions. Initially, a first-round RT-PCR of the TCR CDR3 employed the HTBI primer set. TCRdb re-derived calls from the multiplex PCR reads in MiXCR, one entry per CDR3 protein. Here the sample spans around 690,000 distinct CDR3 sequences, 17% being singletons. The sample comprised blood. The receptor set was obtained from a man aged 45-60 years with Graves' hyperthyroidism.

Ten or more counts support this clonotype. The CDR3 DNA reads as TGTGCCAGCAGTCCGACAGGGCTCAGCTACGAGCAGTACTTC. This gives the protein CASSPTGLSYEQYF. The J gene is TRBJ2-7, the V gene TRBV28; 7 bases fit TRBD1. CDR3 length: 14 residues. Unmatched junction bases numbered 7, after V lost 5 bases and J lost 3 bases. Germline V CDR1 and CDR2: MDHEN, SYDVKM.

CDR3 region: CSVRTGKTYEQYF. The CDR3 DNA reads TGCAGCGTTCGGACGGGAAAAACCTACGAGCAGTACTTC. V usage is TRBV29-1 and J usage is TRBJ2-7, with D possibly matching TRBD2 (5 bases). Trimming left V 5 bases short and J 2 bases short, with 13 bases between. This CDR3 contains 13 residues. The germline gives CDR1 SQVTM, CDR2 ANQGSEA.

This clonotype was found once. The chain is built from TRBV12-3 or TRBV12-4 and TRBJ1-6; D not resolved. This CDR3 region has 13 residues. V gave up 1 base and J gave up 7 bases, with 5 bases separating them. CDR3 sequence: CASSLDPNSPLHF. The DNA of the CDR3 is TGTGCCAGCAGTTTAGATCCCAATTCACCCCTCCACTTT.

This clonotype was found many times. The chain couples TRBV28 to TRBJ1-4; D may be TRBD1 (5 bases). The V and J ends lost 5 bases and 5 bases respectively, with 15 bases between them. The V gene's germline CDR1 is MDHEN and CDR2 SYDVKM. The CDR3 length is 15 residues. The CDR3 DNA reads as TGTGCCAGCAGTACCCCCGGGACGGTGAATGAAAAACTGTTTTTT. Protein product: CASSTPGTVNEKLFF.

CDR3 protein: CASSRWGQQDSPLHF. The CDR3 region has the DNA TGCGCCAGCAGCCGGTGGGGACAGCAGGATTCACCCCTCCACTTT. The chain combines TRBV5-1 with TRBJ1-6; 7 nucleotides agree with TRBD1. V gave up 4 bases and J gave up 8 bases; unmatched junction bases: 9. CDR1 SGHRS and CDR2 YFSETQ come from the germline V gene. The CDR3 spans 15 residues.

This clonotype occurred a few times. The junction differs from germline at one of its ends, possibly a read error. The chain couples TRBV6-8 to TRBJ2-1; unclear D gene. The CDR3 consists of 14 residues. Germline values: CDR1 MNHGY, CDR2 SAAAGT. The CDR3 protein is CASSAHSSYNEQSF. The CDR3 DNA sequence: TGTGCCAGCAGTGCCCATAGCTCCTACAATGAGCAGTCCTTC.

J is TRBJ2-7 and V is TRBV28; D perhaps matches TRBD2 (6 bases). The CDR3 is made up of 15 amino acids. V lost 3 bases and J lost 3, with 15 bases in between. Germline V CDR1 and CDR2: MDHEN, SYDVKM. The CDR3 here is CASSLLGTLDYEQYF. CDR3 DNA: TGTGCCAGCAGTTTGTTGGGGACTCTTGACTACGAGCAGTACTTC. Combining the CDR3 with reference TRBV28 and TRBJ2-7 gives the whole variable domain DVKVTQSSRYLVKRTGEKVFLECVQDMDHENMFWYRQDPGLGLRLIYFSYDVKMKEKGDIPEGYSVSREKKERFSLILESASTNQTSMYLCASSLLGTLDYEQYFGPGTRLTVT.

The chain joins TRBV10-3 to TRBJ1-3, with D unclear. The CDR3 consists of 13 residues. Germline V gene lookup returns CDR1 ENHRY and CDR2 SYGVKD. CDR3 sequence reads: CASSVYSGNTIYF. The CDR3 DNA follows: TGTGCGAGTTCAGTTTACTCTGGAAACACCATATATTTT.

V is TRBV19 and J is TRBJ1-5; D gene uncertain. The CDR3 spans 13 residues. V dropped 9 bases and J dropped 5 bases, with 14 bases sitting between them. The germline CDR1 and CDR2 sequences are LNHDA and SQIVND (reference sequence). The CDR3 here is CASRDSGDQPQHF. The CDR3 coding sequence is TGTGCCAGCCGGGATTCTGGGGATCAGCCCCAGCATTTT. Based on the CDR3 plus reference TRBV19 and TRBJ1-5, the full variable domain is DGGITQSPKYLFRKEGQNVTLSCEQNLNHDAMYWYRQDPGQGLRLIYYSQIVNDFQKGDIAEGYSVSREKKESFPLTVTSAQKNPTAFYLCASRDSGDQPQHFGDGTRLSIL.

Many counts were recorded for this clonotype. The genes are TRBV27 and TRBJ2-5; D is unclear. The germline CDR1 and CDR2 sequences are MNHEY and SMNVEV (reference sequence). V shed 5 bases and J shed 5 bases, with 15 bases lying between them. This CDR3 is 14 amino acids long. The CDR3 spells CASSRSDSEETQYF. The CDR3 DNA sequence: TGTGCCAGCAGTAGGAGCGACTCAGAGGAGACCCAGTACTTC.

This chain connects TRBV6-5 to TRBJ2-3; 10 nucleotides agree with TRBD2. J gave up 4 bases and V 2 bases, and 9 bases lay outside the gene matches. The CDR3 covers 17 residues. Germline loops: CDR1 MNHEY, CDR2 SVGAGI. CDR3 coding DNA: TGTGCCAGCAGTTACGGGATGAGCGGGAGGGAAGCAGATACGCAGTATTTT. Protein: CASSYGMSGREADTQYF.

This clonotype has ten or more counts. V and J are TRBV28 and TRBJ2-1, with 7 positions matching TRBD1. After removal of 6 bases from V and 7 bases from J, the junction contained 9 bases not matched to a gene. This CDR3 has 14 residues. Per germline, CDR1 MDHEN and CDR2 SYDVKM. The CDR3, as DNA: TGTGCCAGCAGGCTAGGGGCCAGGGGGAATGAGCAGTTCTTC. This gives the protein CASRLGARGNEQFF.

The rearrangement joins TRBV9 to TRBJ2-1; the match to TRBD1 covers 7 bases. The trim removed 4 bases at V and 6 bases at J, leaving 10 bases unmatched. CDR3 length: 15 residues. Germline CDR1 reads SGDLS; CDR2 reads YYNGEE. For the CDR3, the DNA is TGTGCCAGCAGCATCGCCGGGACAGTCGGCAATGAGCAGTTCTTC. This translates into CASSIAGTVGNEQFF.

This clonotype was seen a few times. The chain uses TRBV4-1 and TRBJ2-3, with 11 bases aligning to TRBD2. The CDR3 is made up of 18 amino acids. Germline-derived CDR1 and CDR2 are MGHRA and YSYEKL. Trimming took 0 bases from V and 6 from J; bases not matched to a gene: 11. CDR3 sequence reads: CASSQDLRASGRRDTQYF. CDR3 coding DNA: TGCGCCAGCAGCCAAGATCTTAGAGCTAGCGGGAGGAGGGATACGCAGTATTTT.

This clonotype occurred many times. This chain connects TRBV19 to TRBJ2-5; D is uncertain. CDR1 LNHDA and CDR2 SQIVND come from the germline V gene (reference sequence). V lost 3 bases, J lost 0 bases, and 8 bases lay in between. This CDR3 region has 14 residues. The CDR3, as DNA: TGTGCCAGTAGTATGGATACTTACCAAGAGACCCAGTACTTC. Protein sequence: CASSMDTYQETQYF.

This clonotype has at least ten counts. CDR3 nucleotides: TGTGCCAGCAGTTTACGCAACGGGAATGGCTACACCTTC. This gives the protein CASSLRNGNGYTF. The chain uses TRBV28 and TRBJ1-2, with no clear D. Germline V gene lookup returns CDR1 MDHEN and CDR2 SYDVKM. V was shortened by 2 bases and J by 6 bases, with 10 bases between the two germline ends. CDR3 length: 13 residues.

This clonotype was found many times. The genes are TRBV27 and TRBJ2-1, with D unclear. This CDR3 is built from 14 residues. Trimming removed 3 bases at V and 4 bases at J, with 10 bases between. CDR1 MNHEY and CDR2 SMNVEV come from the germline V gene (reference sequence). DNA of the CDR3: TGTGCCAGCAGTTTTTCAGCCCGGTACAATGAGCAGTTCTTC. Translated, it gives CASSFSARYNEQFF.

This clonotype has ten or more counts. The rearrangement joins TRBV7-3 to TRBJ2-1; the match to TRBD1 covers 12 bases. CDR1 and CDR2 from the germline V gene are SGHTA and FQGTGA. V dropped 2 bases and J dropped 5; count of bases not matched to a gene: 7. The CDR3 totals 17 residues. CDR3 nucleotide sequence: TGTGCCAGCAGCTTATCCGGGACAGGGGGCTATAACAATGAGCAGTTCTTC. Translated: CASSLSGTGGYNNEQFF.

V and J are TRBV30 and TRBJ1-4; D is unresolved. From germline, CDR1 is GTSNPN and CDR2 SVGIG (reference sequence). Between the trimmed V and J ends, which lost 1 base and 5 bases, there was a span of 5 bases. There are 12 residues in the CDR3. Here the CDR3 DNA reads TGTGCCTGGAGTGAGTTGAATGAAAAACTGTTTTTT. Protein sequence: CAWSELNEKLFF.

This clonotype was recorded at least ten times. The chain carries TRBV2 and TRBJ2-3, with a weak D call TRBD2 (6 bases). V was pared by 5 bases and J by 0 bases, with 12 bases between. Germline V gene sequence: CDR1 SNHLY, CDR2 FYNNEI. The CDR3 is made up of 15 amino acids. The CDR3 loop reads CASSRGTDSTDTQYF. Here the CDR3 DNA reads TGTGCCAGCAGTAGAGGGACTGATAGCACAGATACGCAGTATTTT.